Listed below are T cell receptor beta chains from one sample, sequenced in a study of blood T cells in healthy people across ages. TCRdb redid the calling of the 5' RACE reads with MiXCR, one entry per CDR3 protein. The table has some 370,000 distinct CDR3 sequences, 50% to 60% seen once; the top ten hold under 65%. Material: blood. These receptors were obtained from a man aged 55 to 70 in good health. Both conserved end residues are part of each CDR3. D genes are given only for firm matches. Only part of the rows carry a size: once, few, many, or a class if the clone is expanded.

J gene,D gene,CDR3 length,V gene,clone size,CDR3 protein,CDR3 DNA
TRBJ2-1,-,16,TRBV4-2,many,CASSQELTPSYNEQFF,TGTGCCAGCAGCCAAGAACTAACGCCCTCCTACAATGAGCAGTTCTTC
TRBJ1-5,-,14,TRBV6-5,many,CASSPWGSNQPQHF,TGTGCCAGCAGCCCCTGGGGGAGCAATCAGCCCCAGCATTTT
TRBJ2-7,-,13,TRBV4-3,-,CASSRRRGAEQYF,TGCGCCAGCAGCCGAAGGAGGGGCGCCGAGCAGTACTTC
TRBJ1-2,-,14,TRBV5-5,-,CVSSLAGLAYGYTF,TGTGTCAGCAGCTTGGCGGGGCTTGCCTATGGCTACACCTTC
TRBJ1-2,-,14,TRBV14,-,CASSQVGSNYGYTF,TGTGCCAGCAGCCAAGTAGGAAGCAACTATGGCTACACCTTC
TRBJ2-2,TRBD2,18,TRBV24-1,-,CATSDPNPGLAASGELFF,TGTGCCACCAGTGATCCAAATCCGGGACTAGCGGCGTCCGGGGAGCTGTTTTTT
TRBJ2-1,TRBD2,14,TRBV20-1,-,CSGERVAGYNEQFF,TGCAGTGGGGAAAGGGTAGCGGGTTACAATGAGCAGTTCTTC
TRBJ2-3,-,16,TRBV4-2,-,CASSLTGTTSTDTQYF,TGTGCCAGCAGCCTAACCGGGACGACTAGCACAGATACGCAGTATTTT
TRBJ2-3,-,15,TRBV5-1,-,CASKESAGVGHTQYF,TGCGCCAGCAAAGAGTCGGCTGGGGTGGGCCATACGCAGTATTTT
TRBJ1-1,-,14,TRBV27,-,CASRPIEPNTEAFF,TGTGCCAGCAGGCCGATAGAGCCAAACACTGAAGCTTTCTTT
TRBJ1-2,-,16,TRBV7-2,-,CASSLGPGNGDYGYTF,TGTGCCAGCAGCTTAGGACCAGGAAACGGGGACTATGGCTACACCTTC
TRBJ1-2,-,13,TRBV5-1,few,CASSRGGEGGYTF,TGCGCCAGCAGCCGAGGAGGAGAGGGGGGCTACACCTTC
TRBJ2-3,TRBD1,15,TRBV12-3/TRBV12-4,-,CASSQGTGNTDTQYF,TGTGCCAGCAGCCAAGGGACAGGGAACACAGATACGCAGTATTTT
TRBJ2-7,-,12,TRBV11-2,many,CASSANTYEQYF,TGTGCCAGCAGCGCCAATACCTACGAGCAGTACTTC
TRBJ2-1,-,15,TRBV3-1,-,CASSQDLPGANEQFF,TGTGCCAGCAGCCAAGATCTCCCAGGGGCCAATGAGCAGTTCTTC
TRBJ1-5,-,13,TRBV7-2,many,CASSPYSNQPQHF,TGTGCCAGCAGCCCCTATAGCAATCAGCCCCAGCATTTT
TRBJ1-4,-,14,TRBV7-9,-,CASSPGNGNEKLFF,TGTGCCAGCAGCCCGGGAAACGGAAATGAAAAACTGTTTTTT
TRBJ2-1,TRBD2,14,TRBV29-1,many,CSVEGTRNYNEQFF,TGCAGCGTTGAGGGGACTAGGAACTACAATGAGCAGTTCTTC
TRBJ2-3,-,15,TRBV2,many,CASGERGVLYDTQYF,TGTGCCAGCGGAGAAAGGGGGGTCCTTTACGATACGCAGTATTTT
TRBJ1-6,-,15,TRBV6-2/TRBV6-3,-,CAIARRQTYNSPLHF,TGTGCCATCGCTCGAAGACAGACCTATAATTCACCCCTCCACTTT
TRBJ2-5,TRBD1,14,TRBV29-1,-,CSVGRTGSQETQYF,TGCAGCGTCGGCAGGACAGGCTCTCAAGAGACCCAGTACTTC
TRBJ2-3,-,14,TRBV12-3/TRBV12-4,-,CASSTGLPGDTQYF,TGTGCCAGCAGCACGGGACTCCCGGGGGATACGCAGTATTTT
TRBJ2-1,TRBD2,14,TRBV11-3,few,CASSALAGEGEQFF,TGTGCCAGCAGCGCGTTAGCGGGAGAGGGAGAGCAGTTCTTC
TRBJ1-4,-,15,TRBV20-1,-,CSARDRGRTNEKLFF,TGCAGTGCTAGAGATAGAGGAAGGACTAATGAAAAACTGTTTTTT
TRBJ2-3,TRBD2,16,TRBV6-4,once,CASSDSAGGPRDTQYF,TGTGCCAGCAGTGACTCTGCGGGGGGGCCGAGAGATACGCAGTATTTT
TRBJ1-2,-,16,TRBV6-5,-,CASSYSNSRQAYGYTF,TGTGCCAGCAGTTACTCGAATAGCAGGCAGGCCTATGGCTACACCTTC
TRBJ2-3,TRBD2,15,TRBV6-1,few,CASLTSGTITDTQYF,TGTGCCAGCCTGACTAGCGGGACTATCACAGATACGCAGTATTTT
TRBJ2-4,TRBD2,15,TRBV7-8,few,CASSLTPGLANIQYF,TGTGCCAGCAGCTTAACACCGGGACTAGCGAACATTCAGTACTTC
TRBJ1-6,-,14,TRBV3-1,few,CASSQGLSDSPLHF,TGTGCCAGCAGCCAAGGGCTCAGTGATTCACCCCTCCACTTT
TRBJ1-6,-,14,TRBV12-3/TRBV12-4,-,CASSSRLEGSPLHF,TGTGCCAGCAGTTCTCGACTCGAAGGTTCACCCCTCCACTTT
TRBJ2-4,TRBD1,17,TRBV9,few,CASSATGAGGAKNIQYF,TGTGCCAGCAGCGCGACAGGGGCCGGAGGAGCCAAAAACATTCAGTACTTC
TRBJ1-5,TRBD1,14,TRBV12-3/TRBV12-4,-,CASSLRQGSQPQHF,TGTGCCAGCAGTTTAAGACAGGGTAGTCAGCCCCAGCATTTT
TRBJ1-1,TRBD1,13,TRBV29-1,-,CSVAQGANTEAFF,TGCAGCGTGGCACAGGGGGCGAACACTGAAGCTTTCTTT
TRBJ2-4,-,16,TRBV7-9,-,CASSLAGKEAKNIQYF,TGTGCCAGCAGCTTAGCGGGAAAGGAAGCCAAAAACATTCAGTACTTC
TRBJ2-1,TRBD1,15,TRBV27,-,CASRSAGGSYNEQFF,TGTGCCAGCCGATCCGCAGGGGGCTCCTACAATGAGCAGTTCTTC
TRBJ2-1,TRBD2,15,TRBV20-1,once,CSAREASGRDNEQFF,TGCAGTGCTAGGGAAGCGAGCGGGAGGGACAATGAGCAGTTCTTC
TRBJ2-1,TRBD2,15,TRBV7-3,-,CASSRGASGYNEQFF,TGTGCCAGCAGCCGGGGTGCTAGCGGCTACAATGAGCAGTTCTTC
TRBJ2-7,-,14,TRBV7-9,-,CASSFGGVPYEQYF,TGTGCCAGCAGCTTTGGGGGTGTCCCCTACGAGCAGTACTTC